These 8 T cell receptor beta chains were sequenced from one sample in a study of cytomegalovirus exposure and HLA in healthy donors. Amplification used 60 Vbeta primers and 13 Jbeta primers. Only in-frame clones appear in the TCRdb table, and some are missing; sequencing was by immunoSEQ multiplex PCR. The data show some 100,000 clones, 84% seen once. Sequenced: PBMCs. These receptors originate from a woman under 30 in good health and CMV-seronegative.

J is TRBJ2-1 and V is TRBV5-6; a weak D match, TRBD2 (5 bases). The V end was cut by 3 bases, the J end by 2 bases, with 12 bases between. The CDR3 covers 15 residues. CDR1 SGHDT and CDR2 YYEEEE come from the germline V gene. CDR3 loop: CASSSGEGPYNEQFF. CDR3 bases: TGTGCCAGCAGCTCAGGTGAGGGCCCCTACAATGAGCAGTTCTTC.

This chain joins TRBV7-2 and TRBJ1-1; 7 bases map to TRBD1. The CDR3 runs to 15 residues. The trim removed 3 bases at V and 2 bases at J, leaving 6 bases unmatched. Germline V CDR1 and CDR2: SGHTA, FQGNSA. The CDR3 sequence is CASSFRGQTNTEAFF. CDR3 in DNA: TGTGCCAGCAGCTTTCGGGGACAGACAAACACTGAAGCTTTCTTT.

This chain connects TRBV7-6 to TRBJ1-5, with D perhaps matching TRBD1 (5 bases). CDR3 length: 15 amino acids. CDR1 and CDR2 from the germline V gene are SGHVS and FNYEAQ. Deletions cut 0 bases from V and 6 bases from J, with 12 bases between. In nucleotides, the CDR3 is TGTGCCAGCAGCTTAGCCTCGGGGGGAGGTCAGCCCCAGCATTTT. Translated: CASSLASGGGQPQHF. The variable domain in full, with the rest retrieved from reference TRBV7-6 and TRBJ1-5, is GAGVSQSPRYKVTKRGQDVALRCDPISGHVSLYWYRQALGQGPEFLTYFNYEAQQDKSGLPNDRFSAERPEGSISTLTIQRTEQRDSAMYRCASSLASGGGQPQHFGDGTRLSIL.

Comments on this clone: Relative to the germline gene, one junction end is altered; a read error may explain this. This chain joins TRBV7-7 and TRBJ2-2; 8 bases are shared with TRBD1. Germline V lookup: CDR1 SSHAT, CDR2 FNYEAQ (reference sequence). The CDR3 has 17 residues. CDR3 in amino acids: CASSPSRGRRNTGELFF. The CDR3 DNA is TGTGCTAGCAGTCCTAGCAGGGGGCGCCGGAACACCGGGGAGCTGTTTTTT.

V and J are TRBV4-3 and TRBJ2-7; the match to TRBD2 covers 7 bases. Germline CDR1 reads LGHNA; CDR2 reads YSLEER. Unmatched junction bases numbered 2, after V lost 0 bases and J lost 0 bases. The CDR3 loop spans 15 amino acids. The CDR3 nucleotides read TGCGCCAGCAGCCAAGAGGGGAGGGGCTCCTACGAGCAGTACTTC. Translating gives CASSQEGRGSYEQYF.

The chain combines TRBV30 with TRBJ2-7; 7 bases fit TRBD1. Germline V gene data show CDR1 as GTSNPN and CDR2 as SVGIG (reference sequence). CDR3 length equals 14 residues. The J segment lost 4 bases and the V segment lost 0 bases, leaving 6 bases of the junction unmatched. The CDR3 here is CAWSVLTGSYEQYF. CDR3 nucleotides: TGTGCCTGGAGTGTACTGACAGGGAGTTACGAGCAGTACTTC.

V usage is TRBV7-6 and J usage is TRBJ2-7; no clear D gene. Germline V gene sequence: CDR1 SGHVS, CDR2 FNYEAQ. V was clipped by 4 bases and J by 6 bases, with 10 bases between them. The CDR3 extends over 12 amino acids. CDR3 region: CASSSSVGEQYF. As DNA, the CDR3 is TGTGCCAGCAGCTCGAGTGTCGGCGAGCAGTACTTC. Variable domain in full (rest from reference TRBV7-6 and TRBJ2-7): GAGVSQSPRYKVTKRGQDVALRCDPISGHVSLYWYRQALGQGPEFLTYFNYEAQQDKSGLPNDRFSAERPEGSISTLTIQRTEQRDSAMYRCASSSSVGEQYFGPGTRLTVT.

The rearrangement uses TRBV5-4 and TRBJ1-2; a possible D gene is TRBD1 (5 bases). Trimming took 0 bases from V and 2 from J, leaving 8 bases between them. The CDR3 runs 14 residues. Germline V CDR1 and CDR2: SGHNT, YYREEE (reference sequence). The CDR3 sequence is CASSLGQLNYGYTF. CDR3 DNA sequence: TGTGCCAGCAGCTTGGGACAGCTAAACTATGGCTACACCTTC. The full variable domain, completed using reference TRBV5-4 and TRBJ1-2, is ETGVTQSPTHLIKTRGQQVTLRCSSQSGHNTVSWYQQALGQGPQFIFQYYREEENGRGNFPPRFSGLQFPNYSSELNVNALELDDSALYLCASSLGQLNYGYTFGSGTRLTVV.